This T cell receptor beta chain was sequenced in a study of post-analysis software for immune sequencing data. Notes on the study in general: Batch-matched samples strongly co-clustered by F measure. Elevated frequency relative to controls characterized several TRBV segments in patients, TRBV5-6, TRBV5-1 and TRBV20-1 among them.

This CDR3 spans 15 amino acids. The V end was cut by 3 bases, the J end by 1 base, with 12 bases between. Germline loops: CDR1 MNHEY, CDR2 SVGAGI. Each TCR beta cDNA library carried unique molecular identifiers. Using its own MiXCR run on the PCR reads, TCRdb lists one record per CDR3 protein. The table shows 500,000 to 600,000 distinct CDR3 sequences, with around 40% occurring only once. To note about this clonotype: The antigen remains undetermined.

The sequenced material came from blood. This rearrangement joins TRBV6-5 to TRBJ1-1, with a possible D match to TRBD1 (5 bases). This sequence was found in a girl under 18 with multiple sclerosis. The CDR3 protein is CASSYYRRGNTEAFF. The DNA for the CDR3 is TGTGCCAGCAGTTATTACCGTAGGGGGAACACTGAAGCTTTCTTT.